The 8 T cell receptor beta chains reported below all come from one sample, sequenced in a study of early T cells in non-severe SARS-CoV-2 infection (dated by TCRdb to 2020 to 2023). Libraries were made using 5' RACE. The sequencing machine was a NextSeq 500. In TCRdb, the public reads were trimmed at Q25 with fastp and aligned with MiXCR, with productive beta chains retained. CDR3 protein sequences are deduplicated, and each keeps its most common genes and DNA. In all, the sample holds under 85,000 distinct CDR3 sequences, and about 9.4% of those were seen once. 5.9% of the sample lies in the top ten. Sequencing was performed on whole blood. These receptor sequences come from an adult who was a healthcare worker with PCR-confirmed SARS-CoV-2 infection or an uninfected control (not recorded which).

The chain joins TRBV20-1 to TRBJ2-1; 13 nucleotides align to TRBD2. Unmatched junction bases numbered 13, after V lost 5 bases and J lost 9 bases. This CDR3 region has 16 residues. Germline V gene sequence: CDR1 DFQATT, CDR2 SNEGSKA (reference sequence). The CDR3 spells CSASRTSGSFPSEQFF. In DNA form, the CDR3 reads TGCAGTGCTTCAAGGACTAGCGGGAGCTTCCCCAGTGAGCAGTTCTTC.

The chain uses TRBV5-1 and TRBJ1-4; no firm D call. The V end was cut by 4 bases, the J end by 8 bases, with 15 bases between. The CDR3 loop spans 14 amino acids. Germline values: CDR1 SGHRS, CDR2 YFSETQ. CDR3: CASSPGESSEKLFF. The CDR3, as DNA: TGCGCCAGCAGCCCAGGTGAAAGCAGCGAAAAACTGTTTTTT.

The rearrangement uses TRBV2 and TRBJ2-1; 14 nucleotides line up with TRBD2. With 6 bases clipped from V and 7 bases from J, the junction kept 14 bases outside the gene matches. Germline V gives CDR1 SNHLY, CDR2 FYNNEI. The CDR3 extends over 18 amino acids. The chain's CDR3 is CASSSGTSGGHSWNEQFF. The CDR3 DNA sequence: TGTGCCAGCAGCTCCGGGACTAGCGGGGGTCATTCATGGAATGAGCAGTTCTTC.

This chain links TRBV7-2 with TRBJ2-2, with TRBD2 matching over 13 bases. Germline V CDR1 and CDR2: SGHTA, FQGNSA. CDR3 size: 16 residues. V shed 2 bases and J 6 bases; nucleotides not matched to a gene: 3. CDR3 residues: CASSLRLAGGAGELFF. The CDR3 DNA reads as TGTGCCAGCAGCTTAAGACTAGCGGGAGGTGCCGGGGAGCTGTTTTTT.

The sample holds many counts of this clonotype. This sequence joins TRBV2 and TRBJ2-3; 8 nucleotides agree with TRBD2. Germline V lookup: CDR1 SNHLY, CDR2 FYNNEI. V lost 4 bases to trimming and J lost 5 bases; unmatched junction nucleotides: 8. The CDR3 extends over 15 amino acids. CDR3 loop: CASSVSGGAGDTQYF. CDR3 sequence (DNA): TGTGCCAGCAGTGTTTCGGGGGGGGCCGGAGATACGCAGTATTTT.

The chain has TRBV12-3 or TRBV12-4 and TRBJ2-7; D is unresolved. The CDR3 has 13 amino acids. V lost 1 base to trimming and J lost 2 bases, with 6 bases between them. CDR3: CASSLGYTYEQYF. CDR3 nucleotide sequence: TGTGCCAGCAGTTTAGGCTATACCTACGAGCAGTACTTC.

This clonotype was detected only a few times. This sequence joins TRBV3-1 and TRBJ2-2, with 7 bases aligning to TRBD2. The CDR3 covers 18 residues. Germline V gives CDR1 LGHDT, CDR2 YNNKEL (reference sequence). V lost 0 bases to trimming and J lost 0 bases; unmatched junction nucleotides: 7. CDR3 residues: CASSQDYGRSTNTGELFF. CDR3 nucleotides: TGTGCCAGCAGCCAAGATTACGGGAGGTCTACGAACACCGGGGAGCTGTTTTTT.

The CDR3 region is CASSLQGTGNYEQYF. The CDR3 bases are TGTGCCAGCTCACTACAGGGGACAGGGAACTACGAGCAGTACTTC. This chain connects TRBV18 to TRBJ2-7, with TRBD1 matching over 9 bases. CDR1 and CDR2 (germline): KGHSH, LQKENI. V lost 4 bases and J lost 3; bases outside the gene matches: 7. The CDR3 spans 15 residues.